The table lists the clone carrying this TCR beta chain with a count of one. Its antigen is unknown. This record comes from a study of OX40 agonist ivuxolimab in advanced cancers. Study context: Anti-PD-1, anti-PD-L1 or anti-CTLA-4 therapy given earlier was allowed, and over 35% had some. Study-wide results and caveats: Dosing at 0.1 to 3.0 mg/kg was accompanied by clonal expansion of CD4+ and CD8+ blood T cells by week 6. Averaging showed that CD8+ T cells had more expanded clones than CD4+ did. The authors did not determine the antigen specificity of the expanded peripheral T cells.

The protocol was immunoSEQ multiplex PCR, while the TCRdb copy is restricted to in-frame clones and leaves out a portion. The table lists around 41,000 clones, 85% of them singletons, with around 2.9% in the top ten. The clonotype was recovered from an adult with an advanced solid tumor such as melanoma, head and neck, liver or kidney cancer. The sample was CD4+ or CD8+ T cells sorted from blood, taken in a trial of the OX40 agonist ivuxolimab.

This CDR3 is CASSNRQSSGNTIYF. In DNA form, the CDR3 reads TGTGCCAGCAGTAACCGACAGAGCTCTGGAAACACCATATATTTT. The V and J genes are TRBV6-5 and TRBJ1-3, with D possibly matching TRBD1 (5 bases). The CDR3 consists of 15 residues. The ends were cut back, 5 bases at V and 0 bases at J, with 11 bases in the middle. The germline V gene encodes CDR1 MNHEY and CDR2 SVGAGI.